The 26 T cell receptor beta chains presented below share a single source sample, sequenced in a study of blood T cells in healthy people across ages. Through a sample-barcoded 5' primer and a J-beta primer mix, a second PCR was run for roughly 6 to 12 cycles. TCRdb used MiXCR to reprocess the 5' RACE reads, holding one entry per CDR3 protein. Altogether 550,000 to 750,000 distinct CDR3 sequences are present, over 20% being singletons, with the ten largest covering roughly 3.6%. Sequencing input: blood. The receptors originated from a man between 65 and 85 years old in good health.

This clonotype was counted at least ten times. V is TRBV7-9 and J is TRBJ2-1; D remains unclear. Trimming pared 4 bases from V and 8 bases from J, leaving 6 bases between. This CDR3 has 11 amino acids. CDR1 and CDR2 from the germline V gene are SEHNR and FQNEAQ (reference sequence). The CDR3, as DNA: TGTGCCAGCAGCTCTACGGATGAGCAGTTCTTC. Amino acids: CASSSTDEQFF.

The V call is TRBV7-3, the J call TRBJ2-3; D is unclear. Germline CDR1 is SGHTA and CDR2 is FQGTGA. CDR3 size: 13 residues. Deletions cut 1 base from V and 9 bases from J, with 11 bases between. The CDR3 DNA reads TGTGCCAGCAGCTTAATCAGCAGGTCCACGCAGTATTTT. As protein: CASSLISRSTQYF.

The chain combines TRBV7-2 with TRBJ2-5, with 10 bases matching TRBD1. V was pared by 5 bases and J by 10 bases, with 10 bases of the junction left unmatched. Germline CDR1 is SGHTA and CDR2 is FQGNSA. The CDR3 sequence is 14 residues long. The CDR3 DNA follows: TGTGCCAGCAGCCCACGGACAGGGGGGTACGACCAGTACTTC. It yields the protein CASSPRTGGYDQYF.

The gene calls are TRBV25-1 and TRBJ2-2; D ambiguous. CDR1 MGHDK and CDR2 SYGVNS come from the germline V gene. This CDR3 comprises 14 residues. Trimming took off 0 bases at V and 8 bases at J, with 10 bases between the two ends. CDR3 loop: CASSEYRVGGELFF. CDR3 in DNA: TGTGCCAGCAGTGAATATCGGGTCGGTGGGGAGCTGTTTTTT.

CDR3 sequence: CASSGTGSTNEKLFF. The DNA of the CDR3 is TGTGCCAGCAGCGGAACAGGGTCTACTAATGAAAAACTGTTTTTT. The rearrangement links TRBV9 to TRBJ1-4; D might be TRBD1 (6 bases). Germline lookup yields CDR1 SGDLS and CDR2 YYNGEE. The CDR3 contains 15 residues. V lost 3 bases and J lost 2, with 11 bases in between.

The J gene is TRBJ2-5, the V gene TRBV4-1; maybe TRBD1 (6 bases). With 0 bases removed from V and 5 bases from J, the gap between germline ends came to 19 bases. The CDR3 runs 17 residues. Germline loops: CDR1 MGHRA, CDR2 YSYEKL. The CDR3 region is CASSQDAQQGRKETQYF. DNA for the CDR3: TGCGCCAGCAGCCAAGACGCACAACAGGGTCGCAAGGAGACCCAGTACTTC.

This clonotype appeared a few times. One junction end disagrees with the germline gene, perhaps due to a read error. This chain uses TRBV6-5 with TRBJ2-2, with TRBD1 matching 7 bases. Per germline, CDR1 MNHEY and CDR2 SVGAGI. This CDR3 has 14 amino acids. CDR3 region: CASSYDRVKGELFF. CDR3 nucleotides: TGTGCCAGCAGTTACGACAGGGTTAAAGGGGAACTGTTTTTT.

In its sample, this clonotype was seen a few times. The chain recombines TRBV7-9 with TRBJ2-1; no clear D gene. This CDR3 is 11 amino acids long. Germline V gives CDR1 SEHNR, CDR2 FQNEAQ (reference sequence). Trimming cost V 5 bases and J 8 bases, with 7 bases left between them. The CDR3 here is CASSPVDEQFF. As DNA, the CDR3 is TGTGCCAGCAGCCCAGTGGATGAGCAGTTCTTC.

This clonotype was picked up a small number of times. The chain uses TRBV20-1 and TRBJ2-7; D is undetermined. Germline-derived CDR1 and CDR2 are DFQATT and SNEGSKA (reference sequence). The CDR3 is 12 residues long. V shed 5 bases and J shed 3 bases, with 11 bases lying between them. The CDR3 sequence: CSAPTDLYEQYF. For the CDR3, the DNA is TGCAGTGCTCCAACCGACCTCTACGAGCAGTACTTC.

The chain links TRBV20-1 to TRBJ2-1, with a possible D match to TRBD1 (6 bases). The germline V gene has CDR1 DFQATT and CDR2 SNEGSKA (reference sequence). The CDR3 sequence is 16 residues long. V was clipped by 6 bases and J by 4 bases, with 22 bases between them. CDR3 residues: CSATTQGIRGYNEQFF. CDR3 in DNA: TGCAGTGCCACGACCCAGGGGATCCGTGGGTACAATGAGCAGTTCTTC.

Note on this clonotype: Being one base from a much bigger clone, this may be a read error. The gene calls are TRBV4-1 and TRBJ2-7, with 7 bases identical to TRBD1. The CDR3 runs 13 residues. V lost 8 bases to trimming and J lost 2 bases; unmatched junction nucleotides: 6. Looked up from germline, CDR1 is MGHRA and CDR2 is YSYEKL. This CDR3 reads CASGSGTAYEQYF. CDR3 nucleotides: TGCGCCAGCGGCTCCGGGACAGCCTACGAGCAGTACTTC.

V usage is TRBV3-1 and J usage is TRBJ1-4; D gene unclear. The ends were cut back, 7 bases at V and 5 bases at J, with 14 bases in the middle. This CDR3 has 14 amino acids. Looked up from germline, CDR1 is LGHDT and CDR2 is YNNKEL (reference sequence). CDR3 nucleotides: TGTGCCAGCACGCCTGACGGAAACAATGAAAAACTGTTTTTT. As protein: CASTPDGNNEKLFF.

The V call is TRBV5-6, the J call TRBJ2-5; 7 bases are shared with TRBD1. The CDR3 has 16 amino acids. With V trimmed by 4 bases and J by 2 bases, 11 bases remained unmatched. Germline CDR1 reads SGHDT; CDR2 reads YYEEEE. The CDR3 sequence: CASSASGTEKQETQYF. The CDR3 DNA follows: TGTGCCAGCAGCGCCTCCGGGACAGAGAAACAAGAGACCCAGTACTTC.

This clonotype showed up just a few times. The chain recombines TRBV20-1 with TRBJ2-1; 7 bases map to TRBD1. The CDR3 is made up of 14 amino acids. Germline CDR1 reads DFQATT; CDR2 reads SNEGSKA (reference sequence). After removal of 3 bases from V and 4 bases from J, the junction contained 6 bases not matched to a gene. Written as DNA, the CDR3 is TGCAGTGCTAGTGGGCCAGGGGGATACAATGAGCAGTTCTTC. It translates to CSASGPGGYNEQFF.

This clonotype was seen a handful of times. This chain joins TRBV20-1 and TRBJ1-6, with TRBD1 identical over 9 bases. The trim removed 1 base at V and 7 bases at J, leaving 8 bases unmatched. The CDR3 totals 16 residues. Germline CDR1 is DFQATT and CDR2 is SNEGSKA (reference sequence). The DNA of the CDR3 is TGCAGTGCTAGAGTGGGGGACAGGGTACTCAATTCACCCCTCCACTTT. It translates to CSARVGDRVLNSPLHF.

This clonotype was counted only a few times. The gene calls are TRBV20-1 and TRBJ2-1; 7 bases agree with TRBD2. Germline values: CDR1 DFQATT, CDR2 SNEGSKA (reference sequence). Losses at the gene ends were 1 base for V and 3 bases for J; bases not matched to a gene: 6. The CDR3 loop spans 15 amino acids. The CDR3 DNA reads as TGCAGTGCTAGAGCTTGGGAGGGAGTCTACAATGAGCAGTTCTTC. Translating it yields CSARAWEGVYNEQFF.

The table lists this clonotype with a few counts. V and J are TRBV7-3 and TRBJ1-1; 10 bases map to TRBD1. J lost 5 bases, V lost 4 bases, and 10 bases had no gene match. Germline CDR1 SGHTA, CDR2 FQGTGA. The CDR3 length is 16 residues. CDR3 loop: CASSSRDRGHTTEAFF. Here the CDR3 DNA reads TGTGCCAGCAGCTCACGGGACAGGGGTCACACGACTGAAGCTTTCTTT.

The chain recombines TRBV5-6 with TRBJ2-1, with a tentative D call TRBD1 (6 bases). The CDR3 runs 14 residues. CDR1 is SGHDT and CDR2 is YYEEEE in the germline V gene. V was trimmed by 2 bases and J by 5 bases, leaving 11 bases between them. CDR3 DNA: TGTGCCAGCAGCTTAGGGACAAAGAACAATGAGCAGTTCTTC. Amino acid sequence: CASSLGTKNNEQFF.

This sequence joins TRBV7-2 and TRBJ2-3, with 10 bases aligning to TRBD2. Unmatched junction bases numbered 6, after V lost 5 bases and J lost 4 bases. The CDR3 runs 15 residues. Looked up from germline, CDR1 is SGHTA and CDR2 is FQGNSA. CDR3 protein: CASSPSGRTADTQYF. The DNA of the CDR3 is TGTGCCAGCAGCCCTAGCGGGAGAACCGCAGATACGCAGTATTTT.

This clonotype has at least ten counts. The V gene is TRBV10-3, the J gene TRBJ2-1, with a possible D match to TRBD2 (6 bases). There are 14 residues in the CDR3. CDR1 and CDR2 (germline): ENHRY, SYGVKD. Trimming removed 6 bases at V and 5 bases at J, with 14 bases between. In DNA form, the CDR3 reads TGTGCCATCAGGACCGGGACTGAGAACAATGAGCAGTTCTTC. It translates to CAIRTGTENNEQFF.

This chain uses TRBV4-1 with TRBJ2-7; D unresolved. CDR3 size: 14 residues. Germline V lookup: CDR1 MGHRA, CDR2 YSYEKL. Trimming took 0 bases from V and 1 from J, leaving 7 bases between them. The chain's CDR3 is CASSQEDWSYEQYF. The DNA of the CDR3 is TGCGCCAGCAGCCAAGAAGACTGGTCCTACGAGCAGTACTTC.

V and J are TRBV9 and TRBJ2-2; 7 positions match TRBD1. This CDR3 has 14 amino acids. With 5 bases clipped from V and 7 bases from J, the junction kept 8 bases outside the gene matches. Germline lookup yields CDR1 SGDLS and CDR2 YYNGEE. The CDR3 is CASRMGQWDGELFF. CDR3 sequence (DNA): TGTGCCAGCAGGATGGGACAGTGGGACGGGGAGCTGTTTTTT.

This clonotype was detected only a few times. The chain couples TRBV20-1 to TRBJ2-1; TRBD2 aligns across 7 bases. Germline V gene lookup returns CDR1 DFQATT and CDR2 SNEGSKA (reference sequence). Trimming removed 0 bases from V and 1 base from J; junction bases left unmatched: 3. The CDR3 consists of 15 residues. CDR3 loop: CSARDRGRSYNEQFF. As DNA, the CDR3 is TGCAGTGCTAGAGATCGCGGGAGATCCTACAATGAGCAGTTCTTC.

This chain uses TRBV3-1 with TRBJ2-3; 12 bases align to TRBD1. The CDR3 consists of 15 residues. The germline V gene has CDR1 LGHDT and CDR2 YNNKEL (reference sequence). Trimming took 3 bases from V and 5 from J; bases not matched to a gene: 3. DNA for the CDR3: TGTGCCAGCAGCCAGGGACAGGGGGCGATAGATACGCAGTATTTT. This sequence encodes CASSQGQGAIDTQYF.

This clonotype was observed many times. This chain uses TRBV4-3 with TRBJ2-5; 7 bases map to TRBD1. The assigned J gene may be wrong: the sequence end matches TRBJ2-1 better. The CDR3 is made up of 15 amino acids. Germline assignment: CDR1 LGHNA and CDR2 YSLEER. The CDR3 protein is CASSPRQGSDNEQFF. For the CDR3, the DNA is TGCGCCAGCAGCCCCCGACAGGGTTCCGACAATGAGCAGTTCTTC.

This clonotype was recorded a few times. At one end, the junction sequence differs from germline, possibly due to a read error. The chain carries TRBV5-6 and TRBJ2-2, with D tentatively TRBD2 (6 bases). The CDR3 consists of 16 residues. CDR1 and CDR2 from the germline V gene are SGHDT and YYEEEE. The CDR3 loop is CASSLGLVLNTGELSF. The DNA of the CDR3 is TGTGCCAGCAGCTTGGGACTAGTGCTAAACACCGGGGAGCTGTCTTTT.